One sample yielded the 2 T cell receptor beta chains listed below, sequenced in a study of T cells after yellow fever vaccination. TCRdb recomputed calls from the 5' RACE reads with MiXCR, one row per CDR3 protein. The table includes 300,000 to 350,000 distinct CDR3 sequences, approximately 4.5% detected once. Specimen: PBMCs, collected 15 days after the yellow fever booster vaccination. These receptors originate from a man younger than 35 who received the YFV17D yellow fever vaccine.

V is TRBV13 and J is TRBJ2-7, with D perhaps being TRBD1 or TRBD2 (5 bases each). Germline lookup yields CDR1 PRHDT and CDR2 FYEKMQ (reference sequence). V dropped 5 bases and J dropped 0 bases, with 17 bases sitting between them. There are 16 residues in the CDR3. CDR3 in amino acids: CASSPPGTLSSYEQYF. The CDR3 nucleotides are TGTGCCAGCAGCCCCCCCGGGACCTTGAGCTCCTACGAGCAGTACTTC.

The rearrangement joins TRBV5-1 to TRBJ1-3, with TRBD1 as a possible D gene (5 bases). The germline V gene encodes CDR1 SGHRS and CDR2 YFSETQ. The ends were cut back, 6 bases at V and 8 bases at J, with 15 bases in the middle. This CDR3 region has 13 residues. CDR3 sequence: CASKQEGRHTIYF. In nucleotides, the CDR3 is TGCGCCAGCAAACAGGAGGGTCGTCACACCATATATTTT.